The 15 T cell receptor beta chains reported below all come from one sample, sequenced in a study of cytomegalovirus exposure and HLA in healthy donors. Vbeta (60) and Jbeta (13) primers were used in the PCR. Method: immunoSEQ multiplex PCR; TCRdb's copy keeps in-frame clones and lacks some. The sample consists of fewer than 350,000 clones, approximately 90% of them appearing once. The material sequenced was PBMCs. The receptors derive from a woman under 30 in good health and CMV-seronegative.

This chain uses TRBV25-1 with TRBJ1-1; the D is unclear. The CDR3 has 13 residues. Germline V gene data show CDR1 as MGHDK and CDR2 as SYGVNS. Trimming took 1 base from V and 12 from J, leaving 15 bases between them. In nucleotides, the CDR3 is TGTGCCAGCAGTGAATCGGGAGGGTTCAGGACTTTCTTT. Amino acids: CASSESGGFRTFF.

This chain joins TRBV6-6 and TRBJ1-3, with TRBD1 as a possible D gene (5 bases). The CDR3 is 14 amino acids. V was trimmed by 1 base and J by 7 bases, leaving 11 bases between them. Germline V gives CDR1 MNHNY, CDR2 SVGAGI (reference sequence). The CDR3 DNA sequence: TGTGCCAGCAGTTACTTGGGGGGTTGGAACACCATATATTTT. Its translation: CASSYLGGWNTIYF.

The chain links TRBV5-3 to TRBJ2-5, with TRBD2 matching 15 bases. TRBV5-3 qualifies as an ORF whose function is uncertain. The CDR3 is 18 amino acids. V shed 4 bases and J 0 bases; nucleotides not matched to a gene: 7. CDR3 sequence reads: CARSPGLAGGRYQETQYF. CDR3 in DNA: TGTGCCAGAAGCCCGGGACTAGCGGGGGGCAGATACCAAGAGACCCAGTACTTC.

J is TRBJ2-7 and V is TRBV6-5, with 10 bases fitting TRBD2. From germline, CDR1 is MNHEY and CDR2 SVGAGI. The CDR3 extends over 15 amino acids. V was pared by 6 bases and J by 2 bases, with 7 bases of the junction left unmatched. The DNA of the CDR3 is TGTGCCAGCAGACCCCGAACTAGCGGGGCCTACGAGCAGTACTTC. Its protein is CASRPRTSGAYEQYF.

The chain carries TRBV4-1 and TRBJ2-3; 11 bases agree with TRBD2. Germline CDR1 is MGHRA and CDR2 is YSYEKL. The V and J ends lost 4 bases and 0 bases, in that order; junction bases with no gene match: 3. The CDR3 is 16 amino acids. DNA of the CDR3: TGCGCCAGCAGCCCTAGCGGGGGGTTGAGCACAGATACGCAGTATTTT. Translated: CASSPSGGLSTDTQYF.

The chain links TRBV6-1 to TRBJ2-7, with 9 bases matching TRBD1. Germline CDR1 MNHNS, CDR2 SASEGT. The CDR3 has 19 residues. Trimming removed 4 bases from V and 6 bases from J; junction bases left unmatched: 22. This chain's CDR3 is CASSAGRALTRDRAGEQYF. In DNA, the CDR3 is TGTGCCAGCAGTGCTGGGAGGGCGCTAACCAGGGACAGGGCCGGCGAGCAGTACTTC.

The chain links TRBV23-1 to TRBJ1-4, with 8 bases matching TRBD1. TRBV23-1 is placed among ORFs of uncertain function. This CDR3 spans 19 amino acids. V dropped 1 base and J dropped 8; count of bases not matched to a gene: 18. The CDR3 DNA reads TGCGCCAGCAGTCAATTCATCGGGACAGGCAGCAGGAAGAGAGAAAAACTGTTTTTT. Its protein is CASSQFIGTGSRKREKLFF.

The chain has TRBV9 and TRBJ2-2, with D hard to call. V dropped 7 bases and J dropped 3 bases, with 4 bases sitting between them. This CDR3 region has 11 residues. CDR1 SGDLS and CDR2 YYNGEE come from the germline V gene. Here the CDR3 DNA reads TGTGCCAGCGGGCACACCGGGGAGCTGTTTTTT. This codes for CASGHTGELFF. The full variable domain, in which reference TRBV9 and TRBJ2-2 provide the parts outside the CDR3, is DSGVTQTPKHLITATGQRVTLRCSPRSGDLSVYWYQQSLDQGLQFLIQYYNGEERAKGNILERFSAQQFPDLHSELNLSSLELGDSALYFCASGHTGELFFGEGSRLTVL.

The J gene is TRBJ2-3, the V gene TRBV6-5, with 11 nucleotides matching TRBD1. Germline assignment: CDR1 MNHEY and CDR2 SVGAGI. V lost 5 bases, J lost 2 bases, and 3 bases stayed unmatched. CDR3 length equals 15 residues. The CDR3: CASSPGQGATDTQYF. The CDR3 DNA follows: TGTGCCAGCAGTCCTGGACAGGGGGCCACAGATACGCAGTATTTT.

The rearrangement links TRBV7-9 to TRBJ1-3, with D perhaps matching TRBD1 (5 bases). CDR1 is SEHNR, CDR2 FQNEAQ, per germline (reference sequence). Trimming stripped 3 bases from V and 4 bases from J, with 10 bases between. The CDR3 covers 14 residues. CDR3: CASSFGEGGNTIYF. CDR3 sequence (DNA): TGTGCCAGCAGCTTCGGGGAGGGGGGAAACACCATATATTTT.

The CDR3: CATLRAYPSPLHF. The CDR3 DNA reads as TGTGCCACCTTGAGGGCCTACCCTTCACCCCTCCACTTT. This rearrangement joins TRBV27 to TRBJ1-6; D is unresolved. The CDR3 is 13 amino acids. CDR1 and CDR2 from the germline V gene are MNHEY and SMNVEV (reference sequence). Trimming pared 10 bases from V and 9 bases from J, leaving 16 bases between.

The chain combines TRBV6-6 with TRBJ1-1; D is undetermined. Germline V CDR1 and CDR2: MNHNY, SVGAGI (reference sequence). With 4 bases removed from V and 1 base from J, the gap between germline ends came to 13 bases. The CDR3 runs 15 residues. CDR3 in amino acids: CASSSTGASNTEAFF. CDR3 bases: TGTGCCAGCAGTTCTACCGGTGCCTCGAACACTGAAGCTTTCTTT.

J is TRBJ2-3 and V is TRBV11-2; 11 positions match TRBD2. The trim removed 3 bases at V and 5 bases at J, leaving 10 bases unmatched. From germline, CDR1 is SGHAT and CDR2 FQNNGV. This CDR3 region has 17 residues. CDR3 sequence: CASSLGVAGGPVDTQYF. CDR3 nucleotide sequence: TGTGCCAGCAGCTTGGGTGTAGCGGGGGGGCCTGTAGATACGCAGTATTTT. Full variable domain (outside the CDR3, taken from reference TRBV11-2 and TRBJ2-3): EAGVAQSPRYKIIEKRQSVAFWCNPISGHATLYWYQQILGQGPKLLIQFQNNGVVDDSQLPKDRFSAERLKGVDSTLKIQPAKLEDSAVYLCASSLGVAGGPVDTQYFGPGTRLTVL.

The gene calls are TRBV4-1 and TRBJ2-2, with D possibly TRBD2 on 7 matching bases. This CDR3 is built from 16 residues. The germline V gene has CDR1 MGHRA and CDR2 YSYEKL. Trimming cost V 0 bases and J 6 bases, with 14 bases left between them. The CDR3 loop reads CASSQDSGGLAGELFF. The CDR3 nucleotides are TGCGCCAGCAGCCAAGACTCGGGGGGCCTCGCCGGGGAGCTGTTTTTT.

The J gene is TRBJ1-1, the V gene TRBV5-4; possible D gene TRBD1, 6 bases. The CDR3 runs 17 residues. Trimming removed 4 bases at V and 6 bases at J, with 25 bases between. CDR1 SGHNT and CDR2 YYREEE come from the germline V gene (reference sequence). DNA of the CDR3: TGTGCCAGCAGCGATATTATACAGGGACCAGTACTCGCTGAAGCTTTCTTT. Translating it yields CASSDIIQGPVLAEAFF.